The count of the clone carrying this T cell receptor beta chain is one. Its specificity is unknown. The sample belongs to a study of T cells after yellow fever vaccination. Study-wide results and limits: Across the CD4 and CD8 compartments, a small share of clonotypes was present in both.

TCRdb passed the 5' RACE reads through MiXCR, listing each CDR3 protein once. Among some 550,000 distinct CDR3 sequences listed, roughly a fifth were seen once. Between the trimmed V and J ends, which lost 4 bases and 2 bases, there was a span of 17 bases. This CDR3 comprises 16 residues. The germline gives CDR1 SEHNR, CDR2 FQNEAQ (reference sequence). The TCR sequence derives from a man aged 25 to 40 who received the YFV17D yellow fever vaccine. The chain uses TRBV7-9 and TRBJ1-2; D gene unclear. Here the sequenced sample was PBMCs, taken 15 days after the yellow fever booster vaccination. This CDR3 reads CASSSSTPQKNYGYTF. In DNA, the CDR3 is TGTGCCAGCAGCTCCTCGACCCCGCAAAAGAACTATGGCTACACCTTC.